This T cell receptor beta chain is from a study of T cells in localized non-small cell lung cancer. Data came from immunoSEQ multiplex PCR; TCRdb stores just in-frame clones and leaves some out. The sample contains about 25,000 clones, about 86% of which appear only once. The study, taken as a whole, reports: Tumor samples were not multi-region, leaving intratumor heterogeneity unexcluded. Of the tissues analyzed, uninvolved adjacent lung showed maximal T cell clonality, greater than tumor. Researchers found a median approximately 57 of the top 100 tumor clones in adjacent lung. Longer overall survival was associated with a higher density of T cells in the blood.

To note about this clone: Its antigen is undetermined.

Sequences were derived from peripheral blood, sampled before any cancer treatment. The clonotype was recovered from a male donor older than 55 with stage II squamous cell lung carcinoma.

CDR3 sequence (DNA): TGTGCCAGCAGTGAAGCTAGCGGTAGCAATCAGCCCCAGCATTTT. Protein sequence: CASSEASGSNQPQHF. The chain joins TRBV2 to TRBJ1-5; no clear D. There are 15 residues in the CDR3. The V gene lost 0 bases and the J gene lost 0 bases, with 6 bases spanning the gap. Germline-derived CDR1 and CDR2 are SNHLY and FYNNEI.